The 12 T cell receptor beta chains reported below all come from one sample, sequenced in a study of Graves' ophthalmopathy and Graves' hyperthyroidism. Amplified material comprised TCR beta CDR3 regions derived from RNA transcripts. HTBI primers primed a first-round RT-PCR, and a second-round multiplex PCR followed. MiXCR, applied by TCRdb to the multiplex PCR reads, yields one record per CDR3 protein. The data contain 900,000 to 1,200,000 distinct CDR3 sequences, less than 45% of them singletons. The sequencing input was peripheral blood or thyroid tissue (not recorded which). The receptors here all came from an adult man with Graves' hyperthyroidism.

This clonotype showed up just a few times. The chain is built from TRBV2 and TRBJ1-5; 8 bases agree with TRBD1. The trim removed 7 bases at V and 7 bases at J, leaving 3 bases unmatched. Germline V gives CDR1 SNHLY, CDR2 FYNNEI. The CDR3 spans 12 residues. In nucleotides, the CDR3 is TGTGCCAGCAACGACAGGGGCCAGCCCCAGCATTTT. Residues: CASNDRGQPQHF.

V and J are TRBV20-1 and TRBJ1-6; unclear D gene. Per germline, CDR1 DFQATT and CDR2 SNEGSKA (reference sequence). CDR3 size: 15 residues. The V end was cut by 6 bases, the J end by 0 bases, with 12 bases between. CDR3 protein: CSAYGESSYNSPLHF. DNA for the CDR3: TGCAGTGCCTACGGGGAAAGCTCCTATAATTCACCCCTCCACTTT.

In regard to this clonotype: Lacking the conserved final phenylalanine or tryptophan, this CDR3 likely reflects a read error. The chain joins TRBV6-2 or TRBV6-3 to TRBJ1-5; D is unclear. V lost 7 bases, J lost 0 bases, and 4 bases lay in between. The CDR3 covers 12 residues. CDR1 MNHEY and CDR2 SVGEGT come from the germline V gene. The CDR3 sequence: CASKFSNQPQHL. The CDR3 nucleotides are TGTGCCAGCAAGTTTAGCAATCAGCCCCAGCATCTT.

This clonotype was counted ten times or more. This chain joins TRBV20-1 and TRBJ1-2, with a weak D call TRBD1 (5 bases). CDR1 and CDR2 from the germline V gene are DFQATT and SNEGSKA (reference sequence). V was cut by 0 bases and J by 4 bases, with 9 bases left in between. This CDR3 spans 13 amino acids. CDR3 nucleotides: TGCAGTGCTAGAGATGACAGTCGCTATGGCTACACCTTC. Its translation is CSARDDSRYGYTF.

The chain employs TRBV7-2 and TRBJ1-3, with 10 positions matching TRBD1. The CDR3 totals 16 residues. The germline V gene has CDR1 SGHTA and CDR2 FQGNSA. V gave up 6 bases and J gave up 5 bases; unmatched junction bases: 10. CDR3 bases: TGTGCCAGCAGTTACCGACAGGGGGCGAGCAGAAACACCATATATTTT. This codes for CASSYRQGASRNTIYF. The whole variable domain, remainder taken from reference TRBV7-2 and TRBJ1-3, is GAGVSQSPSNKVTEKGKDVELRCDPISGHTALYWYRQSLGQGLEFLIYFQGNSAPDKSGLPSDRFSAERTGGSVSTLTIQRTQQEDSAVYLCASSYRQGASRNTIYFGEGSWLTVV.

This clonotype was seen many times. The V and J genes are TRBV7-2 and TRBJ2-7, with a possible D match to TRBD2 (6 bases). The V gene's germline CDR1 is SGHTA and CDR2 FQGNSA. The ends were cut back, 4 bases at V and 2 bases at J, with 12 bases in the middle. This CDR3 is built from 14 residues. The CDR3 DNA reads TGTGCCAGCAGCTCGGGACGCGGGGCCTACGAGCAGTACTTC. Amino acids: CASSSGRGAYEQYF.

The chain uses TRBV6-5 and TRBJ2-7; D not certain. The germline gives CDR1 MNHEY, CDR2 SVGAGI. The V end lost 8 bases, the J end lost 4 bases, and 12 bases lay between the germline ends. The CDR3 is made up of 12 amino acids. The DNA for the CDR3 is TGTGCCAGCGGGTCGTTGGGGTACGAGCAGTACTTC. The encoded protein is CASGSLGYEQYF.

In DNA form, the CDR3 reads TGTGCCAGCAGTCCATCGACATTCGACTATAATTCACCCCTCCACTTT. It encodes CASSPSTFDYNSPLHF. The V call is TRBV27, the J call TRBJ1-6; D is unresolved. Between the trimmed V and J ends, which lost 5 bases and 3 bases, there was a span of 14 bases. The CDR3 sequence is 16 residues long. The germline V gene has CDR1 MNHEY and CDR2 SMNVEV (reference sequence).

The CDR3, as DNA: TGTGCCAGCAGCTTAGAGGGGGGGGCAGATACGCAGTATTTT. Protein: CASSLEGGADTQYF. The chain uses TRBV7-3 and TRBJ2-3; D is perhaps TRBD2 (7 bases). With 2 bases removed from V and 4 bases from J, the gap between germline ends came to 10 bases. CDR1 is SGHTA, CDR2 FQGTGA, per germline. This CDR3 is built from 14 residues.

CDR3 DNA: TGCAGTGTCCCTCGTGCGACTAGCGGCTCCTACGAGCAGTACTTC. It translates to CSVPRATSGSYEQYF. This chain uses TRBV20-1 with TRBJ2-7; 9 bases map to TRBD2. The CDR3 has 15 residues. The germline V gene encodes CDR1 DFQATT and CDR2 SNEGSKA (reference sequence). The V segment lost 7 bases and the J segment 0 bases; nucleotides outside the gene matches: 10.

This clonotype was found many times. The chain joins TRBV29-1 to TRBJ1-2; 11 bases are shared with TRBD1. This CDR3 has 13 amino acids. Germline assignment: CDR1 SQVTM and CDR2 ANQGSEA. The ends lost 7 bases at V and 7 bases at J; junction bases unmatched: 8. This CDR3 is CSGDLGTGGGYTF. DNA for the CDR3: TGCAGCGGAGACCTAGGGACAGGGGGTGGCTACACCTTC.

This clonotype was detected ten times or more. This chain connects TRBV19 to TRBJ1-4; no reliable D call. Trimming cost V 10 bases and J 0 bases, with 12 bases left between them. This CDR3 spans 14 amino acids. Per germline, CDR1 LNHDA and CDR2 SQIVND (reference sequence). The chain's CDR3 is CATSTPATNEKLFF. The CDR3 DNA follows: TGTGCCACATCGACACCTGCAACTAATGAAAAACTGTTTTTT.